This note documents a single TCR beta chain sequence. The record originates from a study of T cells after yellow fever vaccination. The CDR3 is 18 amino acids. Germline CDR1 and CDR2: LNHNV and YYDKDF (reference sequence). V was pared by 4 bases and J by 2 bases, with 22 bases between. It was through 5'RACE template switching that TCR cDNA was made, with a universal primer site and UMIs added. TCRdb used MiXCR to reprocess the 5' RACE reads, holding one entry per CDR3 protein. The sample holds about 170,000 distinct CDR3 sequences, 11% seen once. This chain joins TRBV15 and TRBJ2-3; D is possibly TRBD2 (8 bases). This sequence was found in a man younger than 30 who received the YFV17D yellow fever vaccine. The sequences come from CD8+ T cells sorted from PBMCs, collected 15 days after the yellow fever booster vaccination. The CDR3 DNA is TGTGCCACCAGCACAGGGGGGTCACTAGCGGAGTTCACAGATACGCAGTATTTT. Translated: CATSTGGSLAEFTDTQYF.